A selection of T cell receptor beta chains follows, all from one sample in a study of PD-1 blockade in mismatch repair-deficient tumors. Antigens for these TCRs are unknown. The data were produced by immunoSEQ multiplex PCR, yet TCRdb's version contains in-frame clones alone and is incomplete. Of roughly 14,000 clones in the sample, 86% were seen once. Sample: cells cultured in vitro, taken from a patient treated with pembrolizumab. The receptors were sampled from an adult with mismatch repair-deficient cancer. Each CDR3 is given with its conserved first and last residue. The D gene is left open where the match is weak.

len: 14; d_gene: -; j_gene: TRBJ2-5; v_gene: TRBV5-4; CDR3nt: TGTGCCAGCAGCTTGCCCAGCGAGGTCGAGACCCAGTACTTC; CDR3aa: CASSLPSEVETQYF
len: 15; d_gene: -; j_gene: TRBJ1-5; v_gene: TRBV30; CDR3nt: TGTGCCTGGACGGCAGGTTTTGGCCTGAATCAGCCCCAGCATTTT; CDR3aa: CAWTAGFGLNQPQHF
len: 13; d_gene: -; j_gene: TRBJ1-5; v_gene: TRBV2; CDR3nt: TGTGCCAGCAGTGTGAGGGCTCTGGAGCCCCAGCATTTT; CDR3aa: CASSVRALEPQHF
len: 17; d_gene: TRBD2; j_gene: TRBJ2-3; v_gene: TRBV4-1; CDR3nt: TGCGCCAGCAGCCAAGCGGTACCTAGCGGGCGCACAGATACGCAGTATTTT; CDR3aa: CASSQAVPSGRTDTQYF
len: 14; d_gene: -; j_gene: TRBJ2-6; v_gene: TRBV2; CDR3nt: TGTGCCAGCAACCTACTTTCTGGGGCCAACGTCCTGACTTTC; CDR3aa: CASNLLSGANVLTF
len: 13; d_gene: -; j_gene: TRBJ2-7; v_gene: TRBV19; CDR3nt: TGTGCCAGTAGTCCCAGGCTCTCCTACGAGCAGTACTTC; CDR3aa: CASSPRLSYEQYF
len: 14; d_gene: -; j_gene: TRBJ2-7; v_gene: TRBV5-1; CDR3nt: TGCGCCAGCAGCTCCACTTCGGGGGTCTACGAGCAGTACTTC; CDR3aa: CASSSTSGVYEQYF
len: 15; d_gene: TRBD1; j_gene: TRBJ2-1; v_gene: TRBV28; CDR3nt: TGTGCCAGCAGTCAGGACAGGGGGTATGGCAATGAGCAGTTCTTC; CDR3aa: CASSQDRGYGNEQFF
len: 14; d_gene: -; j_gene: TRBJ2-1; v_gene: TRBV19; CDR3nt: TGTGCCAGTAGTATCAGCGTGGGCTACAATGAGCAGTTCTTC; CDR3aa: CASSISVGYNEQFF
len: 15; d_gene: -; j_gene: TRBJ2-1; v_gene: TRBV15; CDR3nt: TGTGCCACCGCCAGAGTTCTAGCGTCCGGGGATGAGCAGTTCTTC; CDR3aa: CATARVLASGDEQFF
len: 15; d_gene: -; j_gene: TRBJ1-1; v_gene: TRBV21-1; CDR3nt: TGTGCCGGATGGGACAGGGGGTTAGGGAACACTGAAGCTTTCTTT; CDR3aa: CAGWDRGLGNTEAFF
len: 13; d_gene: -; j_gene: TRBJ1-2; v_gene: TRBV5-1; CDR3nt: TGCGCCAGCAGTCTCACAGGTGACTATGGCTACACCTTC; CDR3aa: CASSLTGDYGYTF
len: 14; d_gene: TRBD2; j_gene: TRBJ2-7; v_gene: TRBV9; CDR3nt: TGTGCCAGCAGCCCGGGACTAGCGGTGCTCGAGCAGTACTTC; CDR3aa: CASSPGLAVLEQYF
len: 13; d_gene: -; j_gene: TRBJ1-3; v_gene: TRBV28; CDR3nt: TGTGCCAGCAGTTTGAATGCTGGAAACACCATATATTTT; CDR3aa: CASSLNAGNTIYF
len: 13; d_gene: -; j_gene: TRBJ1-5; v_gene: TRBV28; CDR3nt: TGTGCCAGCAGAGACACAGGTTATCAGCCCCAGCATTTT; CDR3aa: CASRDTGYQPQHF
len: 15; d_gene: TRBD1; j_gene: TRBJ2-7; v_gene: TRBV5-1; CDR3nt: TGCGCCAGCAGCAAGAATGGACAGGGGAGGCACGAGCAGTACTTC; CDR3aa: CASSKNGQGRHEQYF
len: 13; d_gene: -; j_gene: TRBJ2-5; v_gene: TRBV9; CDR3nt: TGTGCCAGCAGCCGGGACATCCAAGAGACCCAGTACTTC; CDR3aa: CASSRDIQETQYF
len: 13; d_gene: -; j_gene: TRBJ1-1; v_gene: TRBV5-8; CDR3nt: TGTGCCAGCAGCTTGTCCACCAACACTGAAGCTTTCTTT; CDR3aa: CASSLSTNTEAFF
len: 14; d_gene: -; j_gene: TRBJ1-1; v_gene: TRBV30; CDR3nt: TGTGCCTGGAGTGTACGACGGATGAACACTGAAGCTTTCTTT; CDR3aa: CAWSVRRMNTEAFF
len: 15; d_gene: TRBD1; j_gene: TRBJ2-5; v_gene: TRBV19; CDR3nt: TGTGCCAGTAGTATAGACGGACAGGGGACAGAGACCCAGTACTTC; CDR3aa: CASSIDGQGTETQYF
len: 15; d_gene: -; j_gene: TRBJ1-4; v_gene: TRBV5-4; CDR3nt: TGTGCCAGCAGCTTGGGGCTAACAACTAATGAAAAACTGTTTTTT; CDR3aa: CASSLGLTTNEKLFF
len: 14; d_gene: -; j_gene: TRBJ2-3; v_gene: TRBV7-6; CDR3nt: TGTGCCAGCAGCTTAGCTAGGGGGGCAGATACGCAGTATTTT; CDR3aa: CASSLARGADTQYF
len: 13; d_gene: -; j_gene: TRBJ2-2; v_gene: TRBV7-9; CDR3nt: TGTGCCAGCAGCAAATTAGGGGGCGGGGAGCTGTTTTTT; CDR3aa: CASSKLGGGELFF
len: 15; d_gene: TRBD2; j_gene: TRBJ2-5; v_gene: TRBV7-9; CDR3nt: TGTGCCTCGAAAAGGACTAGCGGGAGCCGGGAGACCCAGTACTTC; CDR3aa: CASKRTSGSRETQYF
len: 12; d_gene: -; j_gene: TRBJ2-5; v_gene: TRBV30; CDR3nt: TGTGCCTGGAGTATGATGTTGGGGACCCAGTACTTC; CDR3aa: CAWSMMLGTQYF
len: 15; d_gene: TRBD1; j_gene: TRBJ2-7; v_gene: TRBV9; CDR3nt: TGTGCCAGCAGCGGTGGACAGGGAAGCTCCTACGAGCAGTACTTC; CDR3aa: CASSGGQGSSYEQYF
len: 12; d_gene: TRBD1; j_gene: TRBJ2-1; v_gene: TRBV6-1; CDR3nt: TGTGTCGGACAGGGCCAGATGAGTGAGCAGTTCTTC; CDR3aa: CVGQGQMSEQFF
len: 16; d_gene: -; j_gene: TRBJ2-7; v_gene: TRBV28; CDR3nt: TGTGCCAGCAGTTTTTTAGGTGGACTGGGGGGCCACGAGCAGTACTTC; CDR3aa: CASSFLGGLGGHEQYF
len: 14; d_gene: TRBD1; j_gene: TRBJ1-2; v_gene: TRBV7-2; CDR3nt: TGTGCCAGCAGTGCGACAGGGAATAATCGGGGCTACACCTTC; CDR3aa: CASSATGNNRGYTF
len: 16; d_gene: TRBD1; j_gene: TRBJ1-2; v_gene: TRBV6-1; CDR3nt: TGTGCCAGCAGTGAACCCGGGACAGGGCCAGGGTATGGCTACACCTTC; CDR3aa: CASSEPGTGPGYGYTF
len: 16; d_gene: TRBD1; j_gene: TRBJ2-2; v_gene: TRBV11-2; CDR3nt: TGTGCCAGCAGCTTACATTGGACAGGGGAAAACGGGGAGCTGTTTTTT; CDR3aa: CASSLHWTGENGELFF
len: 17; d_gene: TRBD2; j_gene: TRBJ2-4; v_gene: TRBV28; CDR3nt: TGTGCCAGCAGTCCAAGAGCGGGAGCGCTAGCCAAAAACATTCAGTACTTC; CDR3aa: CASSPRAGALAKNIQYF
len: 10; d_gene: -; j_gene: TRBJ2-7; v_gene: TRBV6-8; CDR3nt: TGTGCCAGCGGGAAGTACGAGCAGTACTTC; CDR3aa: CASGKYEQYF
len: 15; d_gene: -; j_gene: TRBJ2-2; v_gene: TRBV10-3; CDR3nt: TGTGCCATCAGTGAGAGCAGGGTAAACACCGGGGAGCTGTTTTTT; CDR3aa: CAISESRVNTGELFF
len: 15; d_gene: TRBD2; j_gene: TRBJ2-1; v_gene: TRBV6-6; CDR3nt: TGTGCCAGCAGTCAGGGACTAGCGGGCTACAATGAGCAGTTCTTC; CDR3aa: CASSQGLAGYNEQFF